A selection of T cell receptor beta chains follows, all from one sample in a study of blood T cells in healthy people across ages. TCRdb re-analysed the 5' RACE reads in MiXCR, keeping a single row per CDR3 protein. This sample yields about 750,000 distinct CDR3 sequences, of which 53% are seen a single time; approximately 40% belongs to the top ten. The sample comprised blood. Every receptor here comes from a man older than 75 in good health. Both conserved end residues are part of each CDR3. Each record gives: clone size, J gene, CDR3 length, D gene, V gene, CDR3 protein, CDR3 DNA. A D gene is named only where the DNA matches it firmly. Not all rows give a size; the values are once, few, many and, for expanded clones, a class.

few	TRBJ2-3	14	TRBD1	TRBV29-1	CSVAGAGGPDTQYF	TGCAGCGTTGCCGGGGCAGGGGGCCCAGATACGCAGTATTTT
NA	TRBJ2-7	14	NA	TRBV6-5	CASSYSRVGYEQYF	TGTGCCAGCAGTTACTCGAGGGTGGGATACGAGCAGTACTTC
NA	TRBJ1-2	11	NA	TRBV7-2	CASSLRAGYTF	TGTGCCAGCAGCTTGAGGGCTGGCTACACCTTC
few	TRBJ1-2	14	NA	TRBV10-3	CAISDSWDVYGYTF	TGTGCCATCAGTGACAGCTGGGATGTCTATGGCTACACCTTC
NA	TRBJ2-7	14	NA	TRBV18	CASVRQEGSYEQYF	TGTGCCAGCGTACGACAGGAAGGGTCCTACGAGCAGTACTTC
few	TRBJ2-5	15	TRBD2	TRBV5-1	CASSSGLAPEETQYF	TGCGCCAGCAGCTCGGGACTAGCGCCCGAAGAGACCCAGTACTTC
few	TRBJ2-7	15	TRBD2	TRBV9	CASSVGSSGLYEQYF	TGTGCCAGCAGCGTAGGGTCTAGCGGGTTGTACGAGCAGTACTTC
NA	TRBJ2-6	17	NA	TRBV12-3/TRBV12-4	CASASGRDFAGANVLTF	TGTGCCAGCGCGTCGGGACGGGACTTCGCGGGGGCCAACGTCCTGACTTTC
few	TRBJ1-1	15	NA	TRBV10-3	CAISETGRGNTEAFF	TGTGCCATCAGTGAGACAGGGCGGGGTAACACTGAAGCTTTCTTT
NA	TRBJ1-6	14	TRBD1	TRBV7-8	CASSYDRDNSPLHF	TGTGCCAGCAGCTATGACAGGGATAATTCACCCCTCCACTTT
NA	TRBJ1-6	15	TRBD1	TRBV3-1	CASSQGTGVGTPLHF	TGTGCCAGCAGCCAAGGGACAGGGGTAGGGACACCCCTCCACTTT
NA	TRBJ2-5	17	NA	TRBV6-5	CASSYSPAGTQGETQYF	TGTGCCAGCAGTTACTCCCCGGCCGGGACTCAGGGGGAGACCCAGTACTTC
NA	TRBJ2-7	14	NA	TRBV6-1	CASSITGPSYEQYF	TGTGCCAGCAGTATCACAGGGCCTTCCTACGAGCAGTACTTC
NA	TRBJ1-2	14	NA	TRBV2	CASSEPSKSYGYTF	TGTGCCAGCAGTGAACCCTCTAAATCCTATGGCTACACCTTC
NA	TRBJ1-1	15	NA	TRBV29-1	CSVEGGRGANTEAFF	TGCAGCGTTGAAGGAGGCCGGGGCGCGAACACTGAAGCTTTCTTT
NA	TRBJ2-1	15	NA	TRBV11-2	CASSKVGMGRNEQFF	TGTGCCAGCAGCAAAGTGGGAATGGGTCGTAATGAGCAGTTCTTC
NA	TRBJ2-3	13	NA	TRBV7-9	CASSFDPGDTQYF	TGTGCCAGCAGCTTCGACCCCGGTGATACGCAGTATTTT
many	TRBJ2-6	17	TRBD1	TRBV27	CASSPNRDRPGANVLTF	TGTGCCAGCAGTCCAAATCGGGACAGACCAGGGGCCAACGTCCTGACTTTC
NA	TRBJ2-3	15	TRBD2	TRBV20-1	CSASPLAVVHRDAYF	TGCAGTGCTAGCCCACTAGCGGTTGTGCACAGAGACGCGTATTTT
NA	TRBJ2-7	14	NA	TRBV3-1	CASSHDLDGYEQYF	TGTGCCAGCAGCCACGATCTGGACGGCTACGAGCAGTACTTC
few	TRBJ1-4	16	NA	TRBV25-1	CASSTPTQGFREKLFF	TGTGCCAGCAGTACGCCGACACAGGGATTCCGAGAAAAACTGTTTTTT
NA	TRBJ2-1	15	NA	TRBV12-3/TRBV12-4	CASRPTVVSKSAQFF	TGTGCCAGCAGACCGACAGTGGTCTCAAAAAGCGCGCAGTTCTTC